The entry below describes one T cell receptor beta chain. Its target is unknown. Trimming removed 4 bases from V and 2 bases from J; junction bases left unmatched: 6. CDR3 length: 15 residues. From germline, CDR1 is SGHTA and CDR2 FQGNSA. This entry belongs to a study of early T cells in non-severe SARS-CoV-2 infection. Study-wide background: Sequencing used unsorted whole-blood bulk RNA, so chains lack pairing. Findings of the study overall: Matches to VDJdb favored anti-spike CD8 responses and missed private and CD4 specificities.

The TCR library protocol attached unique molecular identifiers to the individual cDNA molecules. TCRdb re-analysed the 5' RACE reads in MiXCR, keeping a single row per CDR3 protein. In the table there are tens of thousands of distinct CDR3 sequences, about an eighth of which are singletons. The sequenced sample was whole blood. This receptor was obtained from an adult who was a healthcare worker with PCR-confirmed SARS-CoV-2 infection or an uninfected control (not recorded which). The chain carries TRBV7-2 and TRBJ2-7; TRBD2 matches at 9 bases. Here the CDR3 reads CASSSLAGGPYEQYF. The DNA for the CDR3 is TGTGCCAGCAGCTCCCTGGCGGGAGGGCCCTACGAGCAGTACTTC.